What follows describes a single T cell receptor beta chain. The target antigen is unknown. The sample comes from a study of OX40 agonist ivuxolimab in advanced cancers. Study-level information: Patients received the agonistic anti-OX40 (CD134) antibody ivuxolimab. At 0.01 to 10 mg/kg, ivuxolimab was administered intravenously to patients every 2 weeks. Antecedent anti-PD-1, anti-PD-L1 or anti-CTLA-4 therapy was permissible, with 35% to 40% having received some.

General study points: The CD4+ and CD8+ T cells in the blood had expanded clonally by week 6 at 0.1 to 3.0 mg/kg.

Data came from immunoSEQ multiplex PCR; TCRdb stores just in-frame clones and leaves some out. The table shows 25,000 to 30,000 clones, with 80% to 90% occurring only once. This CDR3 spans 14 amino acids. Germline V lookup: CDR1 LNHNV, CDR2 YYDKDF (reference sequence). V dropped 5 bases and J dropped 7 bases, with 15 bases sitting between them. Sequences were derived from CD4+ or CD8+ T cells sorted from blood, sampled in a trial of the OX40 agonist ivuxolimab. The gene calls are TRBV15 and TRBJ2-1; TRBD2 might be the D (6 bases). The TCR was taken from an adult with an advanced solid tumor such as melanoma, head and neck, liver or kidney cancer. The CDR3 DNA is TGTGCCACCAGCCTCCGTGGTAGCGGTAATGAGCAGTTCTTC. It encodes CATSLRGSGNEQFF.